A selection of T cell receptor beta chains follows, all from one sample in a study of cytomegalovirus exposure and HLA in healthy donors. Assay used: immunoSEQ multiplex PCR; TCRdb lists only in-frame clones, some missing. The sample yields around 100,000 clones, roughly 77% seen once. What was sequenced was PBMCs. These receptor sequences come from a woman between 18 and 30 years old in good health and CMV-seropositive. Both conserved end residues are part of each CDR3. D genes are given only for firm matches. Only some rows state a clone size, as once, few, many or a class for expanded clones.

TRBD1,few,TRBV10-3,TRBJ2-6,CAIMGTVSGANVLTF,TGTGCCATCATGGGGACAGTTTCTGGGGCCAACGTCCTGACTTTC
TRBD1,-,TRBV18,TRBJ1-2,CASSPKDRTGDGYTF,TGTGCCAGCTCTCCGAAGGATAGGACAGGCGATGGCTACACCTTC
TRBD1,-,TRBV5-5,TRBJ2-7,CASSLPGQGSEQYF,TGTGCCAGCAGCTTACCGGGACAGGGATCCGAGCAGTACTTC
-,-,TRBV19,TRBJ1-5,CASSIEGGQPQHF,TGTGCCAGTAGTATAGAGGGAGGACAGCCCCAGCATTTT
TRBD1,once,TRBV5-1,TRBJ1-2,CASSFRTGGAGYGYTF,TGCGCCAGCAGCTTCAGGACAGGGGGCGCAGGCTATGGCTACACCTTC
-,-,TRBV6-6,TRBJ2-1,CASDKGGYNEQFF,TGTGCCAGCGATAAGGGAGGCTACAATGAGCAGTTCTTC
TRBD2,once,TRBV5-6,TRBJ2-1,CASSFRGSNYNEQFF,TGTGCCAGCAGCTTCCGCGGGAGTAATTACAATGAGCAGTTCTTC
-,few,TRBV19,TRBJ2-5,CASSSPWEDETQYF,TGTGCCAGTAGTTCCCCATGGGAGGACGAGACCCAGTACTTC
-,-,TRBV29-1,TRBJ1-1,CSVEGAVSGEGRVLLF,TGCAGCGTTGAAGGCGCGGTCAGCGGGGAAGGGCGGGTGCTGCTATTT
TRBD2,-,TRBV6-1,TRBJ2-3,CASRTSGTSTDTQYF,TGTGCCAGCAGGACTAGCGGGACTAGCACAGATACGCAGTATTTT
TRBD1,-,TRBV10-2,TRBJ2-7,CASGPTGDSYEQYF,TGCGCCAGCGGTCCGACAGGGGACTCCTACGAGCAGTACTTC
-,-,TRBV18,TRBJ2-1,CASSPLLRVAENNEQFF,TGTGCCAGCTCACCACTCCTGAGGGTAGCGGAAAACAATGAGCAGTTCTTC
-,-,TRBV14,TRBJ2-4,CASSLRLGNIQYF,TGTGCCAGCAGCCTCAGACTAGGGAACATTCAGTACTTC
TRBD1,-,TRBV29-1,TRBJ2-7,CSVRQGASYEQYF,TGCAGCGTCAGACAGGGAGCATCCTACGAGCAGTACTTC
-,-,TRBV10-3,TRBJ1-5,CAISGQNQPQHF,TGTGCCATCAGTGGACAGAATCAGCCCCAGCATTTT
-,-,TRBV29-1,TRBJ1-2,CSASRQANYGYTF,TGCAGCGCCAGCAGACAGGCTAACTATGGCTACACCTTC
TRBD2,few,TRBV19,TRBJ2-2,CASSIDRLAGNTGELFF,TGTGCCAGTAGTATAGATAGACTAGCGGGAAACACCGGGGAGCTGTTTTTT
TRBD2,-,TRBV9,TRBJ2-3,CASSPWGSGGVGDTQYF,TGTGCCAGCAGCCCCTGGGGTAGCGGGGGGGTGGGAGATACGCAGTATTTT
-,few,TRBV7-8,TRBJ1-2,CASSPLAPWGNYGYTF,TGTGCCAGCAGCCCCTTGGCCCCGTGGGGCAACTATGGCTACACCTTC
-,few,TRBV2,TRBJ2-7,CASSGQELSYEQYF,TGTGCCAGCAGTGGACAGGAACTATCCTACGAGCAGTACTTC
TRBD2,few,TRBV5-1,TRBJ2-3,CASSPKVGGTDTQYF,TGCGCCAGCAGCCCAAAGGTGGGGGGGACAGATACGCAGTATTTT
-,few,TRBV6-1,TRBJ1-2,CASKNRGRGYGYTF,TGTGCCAGCAAAAACCGAGGGCGCGGCTATGGCTACACCTTC
-,-,TRBV27,TRBJ2-1,CASRTASKQFF,TGTGCCAGCAGAACAGCTTCAAAGCAGTTCTTC
-,-,TRBV9,TRBJ1-1,CASSHTVQPGTEAFF,TGTGCCAGCAGCCATACGGTACAGCCGGGGACTGAAGCTTTCTTT
TRBD2,-,TRBV4-3,TRBJ2-2,CASSQEWGRGSGRDTGELFF,TGCGCCAGCAGCCAAGAATGGGGGCGGGGTAGCGGGAGGGACACCGGGGAGCTGTTTTTT
-,-,TRBV28,TRBJ2-1,CASSLEAGRSYNEQFF,TGTGCCAGCAGCCTCGAGGCGGGGCGCTCCTACAATGAGCAGTTCTTC
TRBD2,few,TRBV4-1,TRBJ2-7,CASSFRAASGSYEQYF,TGCGCCAGCAGCTTCAGGGCGGCTAGCGGTTCCTACGAGCAGTACTTC
-,few,TRBV4-3,TRBJ2-3,CASNPSGSSTDTQYF,TGCGCCAGCAACCCAAGCGGATCTAGCACAGATACGCAGTATTTT
-,-,TRBV11-2,TRBJ2-2,CASSLASNTGELFF,TGTGCCAGCAGCTTAGCGTCTAACACCGGGGAGCTGTTTTTT
TRBD2,-,TRBV7-2,TRBJ2-1,CASSLELAGGADEQFF,TGTGCCAGCAGCTTAGAACTAGCGGGAGGGGCTGATGAGCAGTTCTTC
TRBD2,-,TRBV10-3,TRBJ2-2,CAIRAWTSGRESGTGELFF,TGTGCCATCAGGGCCTGGACGAGCGGGAGGGAAAGCGGAACCGGGGAGCTGTTTTTT
-,-,TRBV28,TRBJ2-7,CASRNDRAGEQYF,TGTGCCAGCAGGAATGACAGGGCGGGAGAGCAGTACTTC
TRBD1,few,TRBV2,TRBJ1-2,CASTGTEFSNYGYTF,TGTGCCAGCACCGGGACAGAGTTTTCTAACTATGGCTACACCTTC
TRBD2,-,TRBV10-1,TRBJ2-5,CASSSGGPQETQYF,TGCGCCAGCAGTAGCGGGGGACCTCAAGAGACCCAGTACTTC
TRBD1,-,TRBV19,TRBJ1-1,CASSIARTGRNTEAFF,TGTGCCAGTAGTATAGCAAGGACAGGGAGAAACACTGAAGCTTTCTTT
TRBD1,-,TRBV15,TRBJ1-3,CATSRGGPGRGHGNTIYF,TGTGCCACCAGCAGAGGGGGTCCCGGCAGGGGGCATGGAAACACCATATATTTT
TRBD2,-,TRBV7-2,TRBJ2-5,CASSAASGGAWETQYF,TGTGCCAGCAGCGCCGCTAGCGGGGGGGCATGGGAGACCCAGTACTTC
-,-,TRBV4-3,TRBJ2-3,CASSQDPPGSTPDTQYF,TGCGCCAGCAGCCAAGATCCACCCGGGAGTACCCCAGATACGCAGTATTTT
TRBD1,-,TRBV6-5,TRBJ2-7,CASSYWGDRGLHEQYF,TGTGCCAGCAGTTACTGGGGGGACAGGGGGCTACACGAGCAGTACTTC
-,few,TRBV28,TRBJ1-2,CASSWRPDYYGYTF,TGTGCCAGCAGTTGGCGACCGGACTACTATGGCTACACCTTC
-,-,TRBV10-3,TRBJ2-7,CAITDRWGEVPEQYF,TGTGCCATCACTGACCGGTGGGGCGAGGTGCCCGAGCAGTACTTC
-,-,TRBV10-1,TRBJ2-7,CASSESGLGEQYF,TGCGCCAGCAGTGAGTCGGGACTGGGCGAGCAGTACTTC
TRBD1,few,TRBV6-6,TRBJ1-2,CASSYSLGTAYGYTF,TGTGCCAGCAGTTACTCGCTCGGGACAGCCTATGGCTACACCTTC
-,-,TRBV30,TRBJ2-1,CAWSTLAAHNEQFF,TGTGCCTGGAGTACCCTAGCTGCCCACAATGAGCAGTTCTTC
-,few,TRBV27,TRBJ1-1,CASKRTNTEAFF,TGTGCCAGCAAACGGACAAACACTGAAGCTTTCTTT
-,-,TRBV6-1,TRBJ1-6,CASSEGGRSYNSPLHF,TGTGCCAGCAGTGAAGGAGGCAGATCCTATAATTCACCCCTCCACTTT
TRBD1,-,TRBV5-4,TRBJ1-5,CASSLDRGLNQPQHF,TGTGCCAGCAGCTTGGACAGGGGCCTCAATCAGCCCCAGCATTTT